Presented here are 14 T cell receptor beta chains from one specimen sequenced in a study of T cells after yellow fever vaccination. One entry per CDR3 protein results from TCRdb running MiXCR on the 5' RACE reads. Of hundreds of thousands of distinct CDR3 sequences listed, approximately 12% are singletons. The input for sequencing was CD4+ T cells sorted from PBMCs, taken 15 days after the yellow fever booster vaccination. Every receptor here comes from a man between 18 and 35 years old who received the YFV17D yellow fever vaccine.

This clonotype has only a few counts. V usage is TRBV3-1 and J usage is TRBJ2-2; TRBD2 matches at 7 bases. The CDR3 extends over 16 amino acids. Trimming cost V 1 base and J 4 bases; bases outside gene matches: 6. Germline V gene lookup returns CDR1 LGHDT and CDR2 YNNKEL (reference sequence). The DNA for the CDR3 is TGTGCCAGCAGCCAAGTCGGTAGCGGGCCCACCGGGGAGCTGTTTTTT. It is translated as CASSQVGSGPTGELFF.

The rearrangement links TRBV20-1 to TRBJ2-7, with TRBD2 as a possible D gene (5 bases). From germline, CDR1 is DFQATT and CDR2 SNEGSKA (reference sequence). Trimming pared 3 bases from V and 4 bases from J, leaving 19 bases between. The CDR3 has 15 residues. CDR3 in amino acids: CSASPGLGTGYEQYF. The CDR3 bases are TGCAGTGCTAGCCCCGGACTCGGAACGGGTTACGAGCAGTACTTC.

This clonotype was counted many times. The chain is built from TRBV12-3 or TRBV12-4 and TRBJ2-3, with 14 bases matching TRBD2. V lost 6 bases, J lost 0 bases, and 8 bases stayed unmatched. The CDR3 loop spans 18 amino acids. CDR3 bases: TGTGCCAGCAGGCCCTCGGGACTAGCGGGGGCTAGCACAGATACGCAGTATTTT. Its translation is CASRPSGLAGASTDTQYF.

The chain couples TRBV5-6 to TRBJ2-3; 9 bases line up with TRBD2. The CDR3 loop spans 16 amino acids. Germline V gene data show CDR1 as SGHDT and CDR2 as YYEEEE. J was trimmed by 4 bases and V by 2 bases; bases with no gene match: 8. The CDR3 here is CASSFTGTSMSDTQYF. DNA of the CDR3: TGTGCCAGCAGCTTCACCGGGACTAGCATGTCAGATACGCAGTATTTT.

The rearrangement joins TRBV20-1 to TRBJ1-4, with D unresolved. V shed 1 base and J shed 6 bases, with 18 bases lying between them. CDR1 and CDR2 from the germline V gene are DFQATT and SNEGSKA (reference sequence). The CDR3 consists of 16 residues. CDR3 sequence (DNA): TGCAGTGCTAGAGGTATAGGGCACGGGTCCGATGAAAAACTGTTTTTT. It specifies CSARGIGHGSDEKLFF.

The chain couples TRBV9 to TRBJ2-7; no firm D call. This CDR3 is 14 amino acids long. Deletions cut 0 bases from V and 1 base from J, with 8 bases between. Germline CDR1 is SGDLS and CDR2 is YYNGEE. The CDR3 nucleotides read TGTGCCAGCAGCGTAGGTGAACGTTCCTACGAGCAGTACTTC. It yields the protein CASSVGERSYEQYF.

The rearrangement joins TRBV10-3 to TRBJ1-2; 7 bases align to TRBD1. The CDR3 totals 15 residues. CDR1 ENHRY and CDR2 SYGVKD come from the germline V gene. Trimming cost V 6 bases and J 6 bases; bases outside gene matches: 13. CDR3 loop: CAISETTGEENGYTF. DNA of the CDR3: TGTGCCATCAGCGAAACTACAGGGGAGGAGAATGGCTACACCTTC.

The V and J genes are TRBV6-6 and TRBJ2-7; 7 positions agree with TRBD2. The germline V gene encodes CDR1 MNHNY and CDR2 SVGAGI (reference sequence). The CDR3 has 14 amino acids. J gave up 6 bases and V 5 bases, and 10 bases lay outside the gene matches. Written as DNA, the CDR3 is TGTGCCAGCAGTACGGGACTACCCGTCTCCGAGCAGTACGTC. Residues: CASSTGLPVSEQYV.

The rearrangement links TRBV6-6 to TRBJ1-1; D unresolved. Looked up from germline, CDR1 is MNHNY and CDR2 is SVGAGI (reference sequence). This CDR3 spans 12 amino acids. Trimming stripped 7 bases from V and 7 bases from J, with 13 bases between. The CDR3 nucleotides read TGTGCCAGCATCACGGACGGCGGTGAAGCTTTCTTT. It translates to CASITDGGEAFF.

This clonotype occurred a few times. The chain employs TRBV7-6 and TRBJ2-7, with 7 bases matching TRBD1. CDR1 is SGHVS, CDR2 FNYEAQ, per germline. The J segment lost 2 bases and the V segment lost 5 bases, leaving 6 bases of the junction unmatched. The CDR3 extends over 14 amino acids. The CDR3 DNA sequence: TGTGCCAGCAGCCTGTCGGGACAGACCTACGAGCAGTACTTC. Its translation: CASSLSGQTYEQYF.

In this sample, this clonotype turned up many times. CDR3 amino acids: CASSLAGNTEAFF. As DNA, the CDR3 is TGCGCCAGCAGCTTGGCAGGGAACACTGAAGCTTTCTTT. The rearrangement uses TRBV5-1 and TRBJ1-1; D remains unclear. The V end lost 0 bases, the J end lost 1 base, and 4 bases lay between the germline ends. CDR1 is SGHRS and CDR2 is YFSETQ in the germline V gene. This CDR3 spans 13 amino acids.

This clonotype was recorded a few times. The V call is TRBV10-3, the J call TRBJ2-7; the match to TRBD1 covers 7 bases. Germline values: CDR1 ENHRY, CDR2 SYGVKD. The CDR3 spans 14 residues. V lost 6 bases, J lost 0 bases, and 5 bases stayed unmatched. CDR3 nucleotides: TGTGCCATCAGGGGGACAGATAGCTCCTACGAGCAGTACTTC. Translation gives CAIRGTDSSYEQYF.

The V call is TRBV11-2, the J call TRBJ1-5; no clear D. Germline V lookup: CDR1 SGHAT, CDR2 FQNNGV. The CDR3 spans 14 residues. Trimming cost V 2 bases and J 9 bases, with 14 bases left between them. The CDR3 loop reads CASSLSSISRPQHF. The DNA for the CDR3 is TGTGCCAGCAGCTTATCGAGCATTTCCCGGCCCCAGCATTTT.

This clonotype was picked up a small number of times. The chain combines TRBV7-9 with TRBJ2-5, with 8 bases aligning to TRBD1. Germline CDR1 SEHNR, CDR2 FQNEAQ (reference sequence). This CDR3 is 14 amino acids long. The V gene end was trimmed by 4 bases and the J gene end by 4 bases; junction bases not matched to a gene: 5. The CDR3: CASSYFTGGETQYF. CDR3 sequence (DNA): TGTGCCAGCAGCTATTTTACAGGGGGAGAGACCCAGTACTTC. The full variable domain, its missing parts supplied by reference TRBV7-9 and TRBJ2-5, is DTGVSQNPRHKITKRGQNVTFRCDPISEHNRLYWYRQTLGQGPEFLTYFQNEAQLEKSRLLSDRFSAERPKGSFSTLEIQRTEQGDSAMYLCASSYFTGGETQYFGPGTRLLVL.